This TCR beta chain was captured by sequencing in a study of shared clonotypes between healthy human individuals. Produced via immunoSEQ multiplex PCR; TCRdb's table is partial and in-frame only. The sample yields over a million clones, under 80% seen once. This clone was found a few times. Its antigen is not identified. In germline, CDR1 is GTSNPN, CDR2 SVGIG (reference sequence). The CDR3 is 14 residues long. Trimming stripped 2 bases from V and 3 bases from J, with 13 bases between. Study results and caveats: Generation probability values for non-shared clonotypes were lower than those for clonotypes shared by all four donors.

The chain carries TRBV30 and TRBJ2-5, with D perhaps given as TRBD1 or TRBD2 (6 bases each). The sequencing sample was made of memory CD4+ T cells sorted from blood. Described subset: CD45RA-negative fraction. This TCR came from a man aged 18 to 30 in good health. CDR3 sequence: CAWSYSGAEETQYF. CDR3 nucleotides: TGTGCCTGGAGTTATTCGGGGGCCGAAGAGACCCAGTACTTC.